This T cell receptor beta chain was sequenced in a study of shared clonotypes between healthy human individuals. The study, taken as a whole, reports: Naive CD4 clonotypes were shared across a few donors at 4% to 5%. Clonotype sharing levels among donors were expected to vary with sequencing depth.

This clone was observed a single time. Its target is not known. Assay used: immunoSEQ multiplex PCR; TCRdb lists only in-frame clones, some missing. The sample lists 650,000 to 700,000 clones; roughly 88% were seen once. V lost 6 bases to trimming and J lost 1 base, with 9 bases between them. This CDR3 comprises 14 residues. CDR1 is SEHNR, CDR2 FQNEAQ, per germline (reference sequence). Specimen: memory CD8+ T cells from PBMCs. The sample's subset: CD45RO+ cells pooled with CCR7-negative TemRA cells. The sequence derives from a man between 18 and 35 years old in good health. Some clones in this sample may be carry-over from other donors' samples. This chain joins TRBV7-9 and TRBJ2-2, with D possibly matching TRBD2 (5 bases). The CDR3 loop is CASSPGGNTGELFF. CDR3 DNA sequence: TGTGCCAGCAGTCCCGGAGGGAACACCGGGGAGCTGTTTTTT.